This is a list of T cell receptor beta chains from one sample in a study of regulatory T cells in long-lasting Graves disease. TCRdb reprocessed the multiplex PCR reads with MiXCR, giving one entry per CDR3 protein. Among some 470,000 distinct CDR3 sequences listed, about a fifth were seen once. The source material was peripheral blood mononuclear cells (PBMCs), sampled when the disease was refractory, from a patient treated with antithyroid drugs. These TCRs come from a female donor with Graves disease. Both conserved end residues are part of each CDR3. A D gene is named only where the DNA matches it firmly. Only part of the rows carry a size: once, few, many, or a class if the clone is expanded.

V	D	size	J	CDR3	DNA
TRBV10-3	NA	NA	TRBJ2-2	CAISPRDITGELFF	TGTGCCATCAGTCCCCGGGACATTACCGGGGAGCTGTTTTTT
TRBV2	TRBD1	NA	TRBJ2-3	CASSGQGFADTQYF	TGTGCCAGTTCGGGACAGGGGTTCGCAGATACGCAGTATTTT
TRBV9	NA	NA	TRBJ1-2	CASSVEEANYGYTF	TGTGCCAGCAGCGTGGAGGAGGCAAATTATGGCTACACCTTC
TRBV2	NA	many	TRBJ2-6	CASLTGSGANVPTF	TGTGCCAGCCTCACAGGGTCTGGGGCCAACGTCCCGACTTTC
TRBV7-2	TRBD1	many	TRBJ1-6	CASSSTGQGGYHSPLHF	TGTGCCAGCAGCTCAACAGGACAGGGAGGTTATCATTCACCCCTCCACTTT
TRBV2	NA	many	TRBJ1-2	CASSEVHGYTF	TGTGCCAGCAGTGAGGTCCATGGCTACACCTTC
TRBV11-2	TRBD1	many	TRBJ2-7	CASSLVRSPDRGPQPYEQYF	TGTGCCAGCAGCTTAGTTCGGAGCCCTGACAGGGGGCCACAACCCTACGAGCAGTACTTC
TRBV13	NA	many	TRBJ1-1	CASSTRTVNTEAFF	TGTGCCAGCAGCACCCGGACAGTTAACACTGAAGCTTTCTTT
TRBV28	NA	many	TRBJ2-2	CASSLTGASGELFF	TGTGCCAGCAGTTTAACGGGAGCGAGCGGGGAGCTGTTTTTT
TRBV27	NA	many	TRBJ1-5	CASREGDSNQPQHF	TGTGCCAGCAGAGAAGGGGACAGCAATCAGCCCCAGCATTTT
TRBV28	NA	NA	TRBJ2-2	CASRSLRTGELFF	TGTGCCAGCAGGTCGCTCCGCACCGGGGAGCTGTTTTTT
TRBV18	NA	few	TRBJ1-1	CASSPSLAAEAFF	TGTGCCAGCTCACCATCGTTGGCAGCTGAAGCTTTCTTT
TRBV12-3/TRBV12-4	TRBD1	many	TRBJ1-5	CASSYRPTGRNQPQHF	TGTGCCAGCAGTTACAGACCGACAGGGCGCAATCAGCCCCAGCATTTT
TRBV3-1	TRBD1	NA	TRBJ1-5	CASSLGTANSNQPQHF	TGTGCCAGCAGCCTGGGGACAGCAAATAGCAATCAGCCCCAGCATTTT
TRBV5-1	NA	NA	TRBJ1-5	CASSLKGGDQPQHF	TGCGCCAGCAGCTTGAAAGGGGGAGATCAGCCCCAGCATTTT
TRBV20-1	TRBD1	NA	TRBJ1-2	CSARADRDYNYGYTF	TGCAGTGCTAGAGCCGACAGGGACTATAACTATGGCTACACCTTC
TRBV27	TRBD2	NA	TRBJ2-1	CASRGGLAGGSYNEQFF	TGTGCCAGCAGGGGGGGGCTAGCGGGGGGCTCCTACAATGAGCAGTTCTTC
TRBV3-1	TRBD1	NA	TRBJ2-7	CASSQVGTGNYEQYF	TGTGCCAGCAGCCAAGTCGGGACAGGGAACTACGAGCAGTACTTC
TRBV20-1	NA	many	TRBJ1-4	CSAPGGPGEKLFF	TGCAGTGCCCCGGGGGGACCAGGGGAAAAACTGTTTTTT
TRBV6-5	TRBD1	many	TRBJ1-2	CASSYSAGGDYGYTF	TGTGCCAGCAGTTACTCAGCAGGGGGCGACTATGGCTACACCTTC
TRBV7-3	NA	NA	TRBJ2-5	CASSLIGQGETQYF	TGTGCCAGCAGCTTAATCGGTCAGGGAGAGACCCAGTACTTC
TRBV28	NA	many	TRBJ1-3	CASSPWDVGNTIYF	TGTGCCAGCAGCCCTTGGGACGTCGGAAACACCATATATTTT
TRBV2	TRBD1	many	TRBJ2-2	CASSGLQGGNTGELFF	TGTGCCAGCAGTGGGCTACAAGGGGGCAACACCGGGGAGCTGTTTTTT
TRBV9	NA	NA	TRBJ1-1	CASIHRHSGRDWGGGGPLNTEAFF	TGTGCCAGCATCCATCGACATTCAGGCCGGGACTGGGGAGGAGGCGGCCCCCTGAACACTGAAGCTTTCTTT
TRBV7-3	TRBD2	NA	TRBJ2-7	CASSQHRGRAVFHEQYF	TGTGCCAGCAGCCAACACCGCGGGAGGGCCGTTTTCCACGAGCAGTACTTC
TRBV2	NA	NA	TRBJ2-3	CASSRPRGEHSTDTQYF	TGTGCCAGCAGTCGGCCCAGGGGTGAACATAGCACAGATACGCAGTATTTT
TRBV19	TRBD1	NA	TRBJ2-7	CASSNHPGTASYEQYF	TGTGCCAGTAGTAACCATCCCGGGACAGCCTCCTACGAGCAGTACTTC
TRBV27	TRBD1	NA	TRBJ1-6	CASSLDRDNSPLHF	TGTGCCAGCAGTTTGGACAGGGACAATTCACCCCTCCACTTT
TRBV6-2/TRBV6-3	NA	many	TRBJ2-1	CASSYSNYNEQFF	TGTGCCAGCAGTTACTCGAACTACAATGAGCAGTTCTTC
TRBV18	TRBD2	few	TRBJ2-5	CASSPTSGGPPVGETQYF	TGTGCCAGCTCACCGACTAGCGGGGGGCCCCCCGTCGGAGAGACCCAGTACTTC
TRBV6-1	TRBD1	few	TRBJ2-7	CASTDRGTGWYEQYF	TGTGCCAGCACCGACCGAGGGACAGGATGGTACGAGCAGTACTTC
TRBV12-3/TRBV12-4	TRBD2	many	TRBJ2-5	CASSKGTSGILETQYF	TGTGCCAGCAGTAAGGGGACTAGCGGGATCTTGGAGACCCAGTACTTC
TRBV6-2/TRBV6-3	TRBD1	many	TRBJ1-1	CASSYRGRPVNTEAFF	TGTGCCAGCAGTTACAGGGGGCGCCCGGTGAACACTGAAGCTTTCTTT
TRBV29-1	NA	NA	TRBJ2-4	CSVEDLPVAKNIQYF	TGCAGCGTTGAAGATCTTCCGGTAGCCAAAAACATTCAGTACTTC
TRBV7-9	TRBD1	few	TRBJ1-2	CASSNRGQGYTF	TGTGCCAGCAGCAACAGGGGGCAGGGCTACACCTTC
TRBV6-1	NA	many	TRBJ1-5	CASSEGGGYSNQPQHF	TGTGCCAGCAGTGAAGGGGGGGGCTATAGCAATCAGCCCCAGCATTTT
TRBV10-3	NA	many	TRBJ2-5	CAISVRGETQYF	TGTGCCATCAGTGTAAGGGGAGAGACCCAGTACTTC
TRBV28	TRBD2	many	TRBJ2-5	CASRDYGVTQYF	TGTGCCAGCCGGGACTATGGGGTGACCCAGTACTTC
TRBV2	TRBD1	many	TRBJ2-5	CASSESRTGKTQYF	TGTGCCAGCAGTGAAAGTAGGACAGGGAAGACCCAGTACTTC
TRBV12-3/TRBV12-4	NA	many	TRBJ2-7	CASSDGSGPYEQYF	TGTGCCAGCAGCGACGGGTCGGGGCCCTACGAGCAGTACTTC
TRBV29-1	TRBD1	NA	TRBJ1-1	CSVWTGIAFF	TGCAGCGTCTGGACAGGGATAGCTTTCTTT
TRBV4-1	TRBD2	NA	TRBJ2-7	CASSQDSGRLNEQYF	TGCGCCAGCAGCCAAGATAGCGGGAGACTAAACGAGCAGTACTTC
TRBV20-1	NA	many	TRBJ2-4	CSARDLEALAKNIQYF	TGCAGTGCTAGAGATCTAGAGGCCTTAGCCAAAAACATTCAGTACTTC
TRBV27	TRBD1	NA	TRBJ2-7	CASSMPGQPYEQYF	TGTGCCAGCAGTATGCCGGGACAGCCCTACGAGCAGTACTTC